This T cell receptor beta chain was profiled in a study of neoadjuvant anti-PD-1 for oral cavity cancer. This CDR3 contains 14 residues. Trimming removed 2 bases from V and 4 bases from J; junction bases left unmatched: 4. Germline CDR1 is SEHNR and CDR2 is FQNEAQ (reference sequence). The protocol was immunoSEQ multiplex PCR, while the TCRdb copy is restricted to in-frame clones and leaves out a portion. Of about 12,000 clones in the sample, 71% were seen once. Findings of the study overall: Higher pretreatment Treg/Th17 ratios tracked higher pretreatment blood clonality. After neoadjuvant nivolumab, PBMC T cell clonality was significantly higher in non-responders than responders.

This sample's time point: after neoadjuvant nivolumab, at surgical resection. Patients had newly diagnosed, untreated stage II-IVA oral cavity squamous cell carcinoma. No culture or expansion preceded analysis of these blood cells. A note on this clone: Its matching antigen is unknown.

V and J are TRBV7-9 and TRBJ2-5; 7 bases are shared with TRBD2. The sequenced sample was PBMCs, obtained after nivolumab (anti-PD-1) treatment. The receptor's source is a person aged 40 to 85 with oral cavity squamous cell carcinoma. The CDR3 nucleotides read TGTGCCAGCAGCTTAAGGGGAGGGGTAGAGACCCAGTACTTC. It specifies CASSLRGGVETQYF.